These T cell receptor beta chains were read from a single sample in a study of blood T cell repertoires in COVID-19. Method: immunoSEQ multiplex PCR; TCRdb's copy keeps in-frame clones and lacks some. The sample lists under 150,000 clones, around 82% occurring once. The sample comprised peripheral blood. Receptor source: a woman in her fifties or sixties with acute or convalescent COVID-19. CDR3s include the opening cysteine and the closing phenylalanine or tryptophan. D genes are given only for firm matches. Clone size appears in some rows only: once, few, many, or a class for an expanded clone.

J gene	clone size	V gene	D gene	CDR3 DNA	CDR3 protein
TRBJ2-3	NA	TRBV5-1	TRBD2	TGCGCCAGCAGCTTGGGGGCTAGCGGTCCTAGCACAGATACGCAGTATTTT	CASSLGASGPSTDTQYF
TRBJ2-1	NA	TRBV2	NA	TGTGCCAGCACCCGGCGGGGAGCGGCCTCCTCCTACAATGAGCAGTTCTTC	CASTRRGAASSYNEQFF
TRBJ2-1	NA	TRBV3-1/TRBV3-2	TRBD2	TGTGCCAGCAGCCAATCACGGCCCCCTAGCGGGAGGACCGGCTTGGACAATGAGCAGTTCTTC	CASSQSRPPSGRTGLDNEQFF
TRBJ2-3	NA	TRBV7-7	NA	TGTGCTAGCAGCTACGCCGCGTCTAGCACAGATACGCAGTATTTT	CASSYAASSTDTQYF
TRBJ2-7	NA	TRBV28	NA	TGTGCCAGCAGTTTCCCGCGGGACTCCCGGGAGCAGTACTTC	CASSFPRDSREQYF
TRBJ2-1	NA	TRBV5-1	NA	TGCGCCAGCAGTTCTATGTCGGCAGGGCCTTACAATGAGCAGTTCTTC	CASSSMSAGPYNEQFF
TRBJ1-5	NA	TRBV28	NA	TGTGCCAGCAGTTACGGACCCAGCGGTCAGCCCCAGCATTTT	CASSYGPSGQPQHF
TRBJ1-1	once	TRBV18	NA	TGTGCCAGCTCACCCGGAGGGTTGGGGGGCACTGAAGCTTTCTTT	CASSPGGLGGTEAFF
TRBJ2-1	NA	TRBV7-2	TRBD2	TGTGCCAGCAGCTTATTGCGGGAGGCCTACAATGAGCAGTTCTTC	CASSLLREAYNEQFF
TRBJ2-7	NA	TRBV3-1/TRBV3-2	TRBD1	TGTGCCAGCAGCCAGGACAGGGACTACGAGCAGTACTTC	CASSQDRDYEQYF
TRBJ2-7	few	TRBV11-3	NA	TGTGCCAGCAGCTCCAGGACCGGGACTGCCTACGAGCAGTACTTC	CASSSRTGTAYEQYF
TRBJ2-1	NA	TRBV9	TRBD2	TGTGCCAGCAGCGCCATTAGCGGGAGGGAGCTTTTCTTC	CASSAISGRELFF
TRBJ2-1	NA	TRBV18	TRBD2	TGTGCCAGCTCACCTCCTAGCGGGAGAAATGAGCAGTTCTTC	CASSPPSGRNEQFF
TRBJ1-1	once	TRBV7-3	NA	TGTGCCAGCAGCTACGGCCCAGGGTTGGGCACTGAAGCTTTCTTT	CASSYGPGLGTEAFF
TRBJ1-1	NA	TRBV5-6	TRBD1	TGTGCCAGCACCGGGACAGTGAACACTGAAGCTTTCTTT	CASTGTVNTEAFF
TRBJ1-1	NA	TRBV6-2/TRBV6-3	NA	TGTGCCAGCAGCAGGGACATCTACACTGAAGCTTTCTTT	CASSRDIYTEAFF
TRBJ2-7	NA	TRBV14	NA	TGTGCCAGCAACATAGGAGGGTTCGACGAGCAGTACTTC	CASNIGGFDEQYF
TRBJ2-1	NA	TRBV7-8	NA	TGTGCCAGCAGCTTAGTTCACGAAGCCTCCTCCTACAATGAGCAGTTCTTC	CASSLVHEASSYNEQFF
TRBJ2-5	NA	TRBV9	TRBD2	TGTGCCAGCAGCGTAGCCAGCGGGAGGGGCGGAGAGACCCAGTACTTC	CASSVASGRGGETQYF
TRBJ2-7	NA	TRBV6-5	NA	TGTGCCAGCAGTTCCGGCAGACTTAACGAGCAGTACTTC	CASSSGRLNEQYF
TRBJ1-2	NA	TRBV6-6	NA	TGTGCCAGCAAATATGACACTGGCTACACCTTC	CASKYDTGYTF
TRBJ2-1	NA	TRBV4-3	TRBD2	TGCGCCAGCAGCCAAGCCGACGGGAGGGCTGAATACAATGAGCAGTTCTTC	CASSQADGRAEYNEQFF
TRBJ2-7	once	TRBV27	NA	TGTGCCCCCCACCACCTCCGCATGGGGGGTATCCCCTACGAGCAGTACTTC	CAPHHLRMGGIPYEQYF
TRBJ2-2	NA	TRBV2	TRBD1	TGTGCCAGCAGCCGGACAGGGGGCACCGGGGAGCTGTTTTTT	CASSRTGGTGELFF
TRBJ1-1	NA	TRBV28	TRBD1	TGTGCCAGCCTTTTCGCGGGACAGGGTGGCACTGAAGCTTTCTTT	CASLFAGQGGTEAFF
TRBJ1-3	NA	TRBV29-1	TRBD1	TGCAGCGTCCAATCCGGGACAGGGGGCTCAGGCACCATATATTTT	CSVQSGTGGSGTIYF
TRBJ2-3	NA	TRBV10-3	TRBD2	TGTGCCATCAGTGATATGGGGGCTAGCGGGAGGGCTTCAGATACGCAGTATTTT	CAISDMGASGRASDTQYF
TRBJ2-3	NA	TRBV19	TRBD2	TGTGCCAGTAGTACTAGCGGTCTGAACACAGATACGCAGTATTTT	CASSTSGLNTDTQYF
TRBJ2-7	NA	TRBV19	TRBD1	TGTGCCAGTGGGACAGGGGGCTCCTACGAGCAGTACTTC	CASGTGGSYEQYF
TRBJ1-6	once	TRBV6-4	TRBD1	TGTGCCAGCAGTGAGACAGGGTCATCGGCCCTCCACTTT	CASSETGSSALHF
TRBJ1-4	NA	TRBV4-2	NA	TGTGCCAGCAGCCAAGATAGAGGGGGTAAACTGTTTTTT	CASSQDRGGKLFF
TRBJ2-2	NA	TRBV2	NA	TGTGCCAGCCGTTCACAGGGGAACACCGGGGAGCTGTTTTTT	CASRSQGNTGELFF
TRBJ1-4	NA	TRBV28	TRBD1	TGTGCCAGCAGTACAAGGACAGGGGTAGAAAAACTGTTTTTT	CASSTRTGVEKLFF
TRBJ1-6	NA	TRBV18	TRBD1	TGTGCCAGCTCACCATGGGAGACAGGGTCGGTTAATTCACCCCTCCACTTT	CASSPWETGSVNSPLHF
TRBJ2-5	NA	TRBV28	NA	TGTGCCAGCAGTTTAGTAGGGAGGCCCCAGTACTTC	CASSLVGRPQYF
TRBJ1-2	NA	TRBV12-3/TRBV12-4	NA	TGTGCCAGCAGCCCCTATTACGCTGGCTACACCTTC	CASSPYYAGYTF
TRBJ2-7	NA	TRBV23-1	NA	TGCGCCAGCAGTCATTCGAGGAGAGGGATCTACGAGCAGTACTTC	CASSHSRRGIYEQYF
TRBJ2-1	NA	TRBV7-2	TRBD2	TGTGCCAGCAGCCCTCGACTAGCGGGAGGGCATGAGCAGTTCTTC	CASSPRLAGGHEQFF
TRBJ1-2	once	TRBV10-3	TRBD1	TGTGCCATCCTGGGGACAGGGGGTGGCTACACCTTC	CAILGTGGGYTF
TRBJ1-4	NA	TRBV12-3/TRBV12-4	NA	TGTGCCAGCAGTTTAGGACAGACTGAAAAACTGTTTTTT	CASSLGQTEKLFF
TRBJ2-5	NA	TRBV2	TRBD2	TGTGCCAGCAGAACGGGAGGGGAGACCCAGTACTTC	CASRTGGETQYF
TRBJ2-2	NA	TRBV12-3/TRBV12-4	NA	TGTGCCAGCAGTCCCCTCACCGGGGAGCTGTTTTTT	CASSPLTGELFF
TRBJ2-2	few	TRBV11-2	NA	TGTGCCAGCAGCTTAGTTCGCGGTTCTACCGGGGAGCTGTTTTTT	CASSLVRGSTGELFF
TRBJ1-6	many	TRBV19	NA	TGTGCCAGTAGTGGGGGCCCCGATAATTCACCCCTCCACTTT	CASSGGPDNSPLHF
TRBJ1-2	NA	TRBV3-1/TRBV3-2	TRBD1	TGTGCCAGCAGCCCCGGACAGGGGAGAGGGGGCTACACCTTC	CASSPGQGRGGYTF
TRBJ2-7	NA	TRBV29-1	NA	TGCAGCGTTGAATTGGCAGGCTTACGGCTAAGGCAGTACTTC	CSVELAGLRLRQYF
TRBJ2-7	NA	TRBV7-6	TRBD2	TGTGCCAGCAGCCACAATAGCGGGAGCAATGGCGAGCAGTACTTC	CASSHNSGSNGEQYF
TRBJ2-7	once	TRBV11-2	TRBD1	TGTGCCAGCAGCGTGGGGACAGGGGGCTACGAGCAGTACTTC	CASSVGTGGYEQYF
TRBJ1-1	NA	TRBV2	NA	TGTGCCAGCACTCTTAATACAGGGATGGAAGCTTTCTTT	CASTLNTGMEAFF
TRBJ1-3	NA	TRBV6-5	NA	TGTGCCAGCAGTTACGAAGGGAGTTCTGGAAACACCATATATTTT	CASSYEGSSGNTIYF
TRBJ2-2	NA	TRBV7-3	TRBD2	TGTGCCAGCAGCTCCTCGGGAGGGCCCGGCGGGGAGCTGTTTTTT	CASSSSGGPGGELFF